The 4 T cell receptor beta chains below come from one sample, sequenced in a study of human T cells and chemical hapten exposure. Stated time point: patch test 2, 6 weeks after DPC sensitization. The treatment is: therapeutic diphenylcyclopropenone sensitization with weekly scalp DPC. In TCRdb, the RACE reads were re-called with MiXCR into one record per CDR3 protein. The sample consists of about 95,000 distinct CDR3 sequences, roughly 11% of them appearing once. The specimen comprised whole blood, sampled in connection with sensitization to the hapten diphenylcyclopropenone (DPC). These receptor sequences come from a woman between 40 and 50 years old with alopecia areata. Some clones in this sample may be carry-over from other donors' samples.

V and J are TRBV7-2 and TRBJ2-7, with unresolved D. The CDR3 sequence is 12 residues long. CDR1 is SGHTA and CDR2 is FQGNSA in the germline V gene. V lost 5 bases and J 7 bases, leaving 12 bases between the germline ends. CDR3 sequence reads: CASSQLRVEQYF. For the CDR3, the DNA is TGTGCCAGCAGCCAACTGCGAGTGGAGCAGTACTTC.

The table lists this clonotype with a few counts. J is TRBJ2-7 and V is TRBV29-1; D uncertain. This CDR3 spans 11 amino acids. V was trimmed by 4 bases and J by 0 bases, leaving 4 bases between them. Germline assignment: CDR1 SQVTM and CDR2 ANQGSEA. CDR3 coding DNA: TGCAGCGTTGGGATCTCCTACGAGCAGTACTTC. Its translation is CSVGISYEQYF.

This clonotype was observed many times. V is TRBV7-9 and J is TRBJ1-5; no reliable D call. Trimming stripped 1 base from V and 7 bases from J, with 14 bases between. This CDR3 spans 15 amino acids. CDR1 and CDR2 from the germline V gene are SEHNR and FQNEAQ (reference sequence). This CDR3 reads CASSLDGSRVQPQHF. CDR3 DNA sequence: TGTGCCAGCAGCTTAGATGGTTCCCGGGTACAGCCCCAGCATTTT.

The V gene is TRBV7-6, the J gene TRBJ1-5; a possible D gene is TRBD1 (5 bases). The V end lost 0 bases, the J end lost 2 bases, and 11 bases lay between the germline ends. The CDR3 consists of 16 residues. Germline V lookup: CDR1 SGHVS, CDR2 FNYEAQ. The CDR3 DNA sequence: TGTGCCAGCAGCTTAGCGGGGGGATGGGGCAATCAGCCCCAGCATTTT. This translates into CASSLAGGWGNQPQHF.